This TCR beta chain is drawn from a study of T cell responses to AZD1222 COVID-19 vaccine. Study conclusions and caveats: At 160-218 and 743-854, vaccine-associated CD4 TCRs were dominant, and they spanned spike.

The CDR3 is made up of 13 amino acids. V dropped 6 bases and J dropped 2 bases, with 10 bases sitting between them. As concerns this clone: Its antigen remains unknown.

Generated by immunoSEQ multiplex PCR, the TCRdb table keeps only in-frame clones and is missing some. The sample contains more than 100,000 clones, under 90% of which appear only once. The chain links TRBV12-3 or TRBV12-4 to TRBJ2-5, with D possibly being TRBD2 (5 bases). The source of this sequence is an adult in good health. The starting material was peripheral blood, obtained on day 0 of AZD1222 vaccination. The CDR3: CASRPTGQETQYF. The CDR3 coding sequence is TGTGCCAGCAGACCGACGGGACAAGAGACCCAGTACTTC.